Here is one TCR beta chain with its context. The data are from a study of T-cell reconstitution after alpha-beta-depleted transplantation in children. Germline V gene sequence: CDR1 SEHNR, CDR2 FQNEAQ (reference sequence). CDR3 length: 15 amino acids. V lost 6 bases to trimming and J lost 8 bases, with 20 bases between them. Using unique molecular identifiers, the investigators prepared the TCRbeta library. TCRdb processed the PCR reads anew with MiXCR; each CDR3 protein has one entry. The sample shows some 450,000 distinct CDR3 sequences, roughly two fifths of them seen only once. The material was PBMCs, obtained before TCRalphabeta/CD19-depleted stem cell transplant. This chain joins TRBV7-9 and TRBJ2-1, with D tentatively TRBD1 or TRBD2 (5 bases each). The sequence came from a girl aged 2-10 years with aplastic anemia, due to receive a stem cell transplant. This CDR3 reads CASRGGDPLLYEQFF. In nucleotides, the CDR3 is TGTGCCAGCAGGGGTGGGGACCCGTTACTCTATGAGCAGTTCTTC.